This T cell receptor (beta chain) was sequenced for a study of blood T cells in healthy people across ages. This clonotype was found a few times. Its target is unknown. Notes on the study in general: The study lacked donor CMV status, which possibly confounded expanded clonotype changes.

A J-beta primer mix and a sample-barcoded 5' primer were used in a second PCR of about 6 to 12 cycles. A template-switch adaptor with 12 random nucleotides tagged each cDNA molecule. TCRdb re-derived calls from the 5' RACE reads in MiXCR, one entry per CDR3 protein. The sample shows over 600,000 distinct CDR3 sequences, 40% to 45% of them seen only once. The CDR3 consists of 14 residues. Germline assignment: CDR1 SGHTA and CDR2 FQGNSA. Deletions cut 7 bases from V and 2 bases from J, with 14 bases between. The sequence was collected from a man older than 75 in good health. Input material: blood. J is TRBJ1-2 and V is TRBV7-2; D might be TRBD1 (6 bases). In DNA, the CDR3 is TGTGCCAGCAATAAGGGGGGGGAGAACTATGGCTACACCTTC. Its translation: CASNKGGENYGYTF. The whole variable domain, remainder taken from reference TRBV7-2 and TRBJ1-2, is GAGVSQSPSNKVTEKGKDVELRCDPISGHTALYWYRQSLGQGLEFLIYFQGNSAPDKSGLPSDRFSAERTGGSVSTLTIQRTQQEDSAVYLCASNKGGENYGYTFGSGTRLTVV.